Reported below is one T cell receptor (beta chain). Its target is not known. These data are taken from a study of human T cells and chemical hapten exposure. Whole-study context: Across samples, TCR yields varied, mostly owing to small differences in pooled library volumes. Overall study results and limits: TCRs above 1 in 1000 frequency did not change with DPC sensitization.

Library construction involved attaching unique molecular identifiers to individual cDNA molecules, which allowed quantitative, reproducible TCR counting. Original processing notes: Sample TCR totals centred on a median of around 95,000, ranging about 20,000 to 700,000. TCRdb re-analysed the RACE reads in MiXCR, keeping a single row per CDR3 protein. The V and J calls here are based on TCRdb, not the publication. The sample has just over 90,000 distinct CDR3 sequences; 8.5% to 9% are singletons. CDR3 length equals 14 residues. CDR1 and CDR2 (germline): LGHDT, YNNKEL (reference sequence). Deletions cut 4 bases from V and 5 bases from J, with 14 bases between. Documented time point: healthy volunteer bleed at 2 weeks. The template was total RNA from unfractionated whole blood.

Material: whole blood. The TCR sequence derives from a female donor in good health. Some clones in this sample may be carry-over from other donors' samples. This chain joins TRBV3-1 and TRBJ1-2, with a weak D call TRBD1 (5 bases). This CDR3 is CASSPTDSEYGYTF. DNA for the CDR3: TGTGCCAGCAGCCCGACCGACAGCGAGTATGGCTACACCTTC.